Listed below are T cell receptor beta chains from one sample, sequenced in a study of blood T cell repertoires in COVID-19. The method was immunoSEQ multiplex PCR; TCRdb's version includes in-frame clones alone and lacks a portion of them. This sample has 68,000 or so clones, with 86% found just once. The sample comprised peripheral blood. All receptors come from a man in his fifties or sixties with acute or convalescent COVID-19. Both conserved end residues are trimmed from each CDR3. A D gene is named only where the DNA matches it firmly.

V gene: TRBV20-1; D gene: NA; CDR3 protein: SASGGSYEQY
V gene: TRBV13; D gene: NA; CDR3 protein: ASSFGQRTYEQY
V gene: TRBV3-1/TRBV3-2; D gene: TRBD1; CDR3 protein: ASSQEGQGARTEAF
V gene: TRBV30; D gene: TRBD1; CDR3 protein: AWSTGTGVSNQPQH
V gene: TRBV7-9; D gene: NA; CDR3 protein: ASSGTYEQY
V gene: TRBV19; D gene: TRBD1; CDR3 protein: ASSSHRGAPGNTIY
V gene: TRBV6-5; D gene: TRBD1; CDR3 protein: ASSRTGGSQPQH
V gene: TRBV19; D gene: TRBD2; CDR3 protein: ASSSVAGVAGELF
V gene: TRBV5-8; D gene: TRBD1; CDR3 protein: ASTYGTALYNEQF
V gene: TRBV19; D gene: NA; CDR3 protein: ASGSDGNSPLH
V gene: TRBV5-1; D gene: NA; CDR3 protein: ASSLVAGSGYEQY
V gene: TRBV5-6; D gene: TRBD1; CDR3 protein: ASSTRGEGNTIY
V gene: TRBV10-3; D gene: TRBD1; CDR3 protein: AISDQTGGQF
V gene: TRBV6-1; D gene: TRBD1; CDR3 protein: ASSEAGGTGFGYT
V gene: TRBV11-2; D gene: NA; CDR3 protein: ASSLVFSAGPEQY
V gene: TRBV28; D gene: NA; CDR3 protein: ASSSLRTAFNEKLF
V gene: TRBV29-1; D gene: TRBD1; CDR3 protein: SVDRDRRKTQY
V gene: TRBV30; D gene: NA; CDR3 protein: AWSGLDRTEAF
V gene: TRBV19; D gene: NA; CDR3 protein: ASSIELSGANVLT
V gene: TRBV2; D gene: TRBD1; CDR3 protein: ASRTGQAAGYGYT
V gene: TRBV7-2; D gene: NA; CDR3 protein: ASSFGGWRGRREKLF
V gene: TRBV30; D gene: TRBD2; CDR3 protein: AWSGSGGPFETQY
V gene: TRBV19; D gene: TRBD1; CDR3 protein: ASTPRGTGGNTGELF
V gene: TRBV4-1; D gene: TRBD2; CDR3 protein: ASSQLAGPVAKNIQY
V gene: TRBV7-6; D gene: NA; CDR3 protein: ASSSEAVSSTDTQY
V gene: TRBV29-1; D gene: NA; CDR3 protein: SVVGGAGETQY